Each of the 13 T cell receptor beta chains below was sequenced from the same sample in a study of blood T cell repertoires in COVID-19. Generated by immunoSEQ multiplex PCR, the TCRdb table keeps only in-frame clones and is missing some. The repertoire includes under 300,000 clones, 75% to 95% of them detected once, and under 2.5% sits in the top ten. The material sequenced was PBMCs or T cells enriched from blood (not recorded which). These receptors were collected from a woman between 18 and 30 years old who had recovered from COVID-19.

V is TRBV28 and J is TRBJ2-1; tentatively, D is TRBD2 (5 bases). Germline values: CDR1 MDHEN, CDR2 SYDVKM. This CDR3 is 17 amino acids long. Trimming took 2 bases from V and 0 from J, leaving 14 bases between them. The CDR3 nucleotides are TGTGCCAGCAGTTTAAGGACTGCCAAGAGCTCCTACAATGAGCAGTTCTTC. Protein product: CASSLRTAKSSYNEQFF.

Written as DNA, the CDR3 is TGTGCCAGCAGCTTAAGAGCGCGGGTTGAGAATTCACCCCTCCACTTT. It codes for CASSLRARVENSPLHF. This chain joins TRBV11-2 and TRBJ1-6; D remains ambiguous. The CDR3 totals 16 residues. Germline V CDR1 and CDR2: SGHAT, FQNNGV. V dropped 2 bases and J dropped 7 bases, with 15 bases sitting between them.

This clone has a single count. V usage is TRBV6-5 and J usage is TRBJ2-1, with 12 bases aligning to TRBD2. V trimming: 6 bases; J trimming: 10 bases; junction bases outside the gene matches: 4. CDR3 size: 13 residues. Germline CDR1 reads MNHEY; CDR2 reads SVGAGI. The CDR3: CASRQTSGGEQFF. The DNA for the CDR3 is TGTGCCAGCAGACAGACTAGCGGGGGAGAGCAGTTCTTC.

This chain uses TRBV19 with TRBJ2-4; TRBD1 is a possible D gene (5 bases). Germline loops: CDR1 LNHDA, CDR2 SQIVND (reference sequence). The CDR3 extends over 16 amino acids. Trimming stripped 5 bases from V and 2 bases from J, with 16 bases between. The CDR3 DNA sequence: TGTGCCAGTAGTCCCCGTGACAGCTTTTCCAAAAACATTCAGTACTTC. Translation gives CASSPRDSFSKNIQYF.

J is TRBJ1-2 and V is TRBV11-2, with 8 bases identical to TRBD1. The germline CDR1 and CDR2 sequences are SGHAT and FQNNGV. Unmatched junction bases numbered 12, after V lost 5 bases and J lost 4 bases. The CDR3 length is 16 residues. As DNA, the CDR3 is TGTGCCAGCAGCCCTAAACCGACAGGGGATTTCTATGGCTACACCTTC. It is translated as CASSPKPTGDFYGYTF.

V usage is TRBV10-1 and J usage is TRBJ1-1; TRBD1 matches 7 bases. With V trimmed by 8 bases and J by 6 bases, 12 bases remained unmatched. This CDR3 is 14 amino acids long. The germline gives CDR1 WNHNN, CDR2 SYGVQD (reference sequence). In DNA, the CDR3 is TGCGCCAGCGGGACCAGGGGGGATGGCGCTGAAGCTTTCTTT. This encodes CASGTRGDGAEAFF.

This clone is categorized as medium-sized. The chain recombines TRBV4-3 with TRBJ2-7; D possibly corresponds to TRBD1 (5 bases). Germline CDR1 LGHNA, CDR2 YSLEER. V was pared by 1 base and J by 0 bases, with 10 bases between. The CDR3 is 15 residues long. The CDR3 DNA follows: TGCGCCAGCAGCCAAGTCGTCGACAGCTCCTACGAGCAGTACTTC. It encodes CASSQVVDSSYEQYF.

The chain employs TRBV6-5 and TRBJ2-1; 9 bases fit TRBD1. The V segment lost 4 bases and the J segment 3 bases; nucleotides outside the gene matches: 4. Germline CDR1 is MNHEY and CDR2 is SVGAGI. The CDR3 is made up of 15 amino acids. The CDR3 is CASSWDRESYNEQFF. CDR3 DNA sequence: TGTGCCAGCAGTTGGGACAGGGAAAGCTACAATGAGCAGTTCTTC.

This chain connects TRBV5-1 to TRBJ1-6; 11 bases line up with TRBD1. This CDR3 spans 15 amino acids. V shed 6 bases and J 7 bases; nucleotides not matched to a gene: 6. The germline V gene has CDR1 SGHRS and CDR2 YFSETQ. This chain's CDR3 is CASTWGDRGNSPLHF. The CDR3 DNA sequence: TGCGCCAGCACCTGGGGGGACAGGGGGAATTCACCCCTCCACTTT.

DNA for the CDR3: TGTGCCAGCAGCATGGGACAGGACACAGATACGCAGTATTTT. This translates into CASSMGQDTDTQYF. This chain connects TRBV9 to TRBJ2-3; 8 bases map to TRBD1. Germline V gives CDR1 SGDLS, CDR2 YYNGEE. CDR3 length: 14 residues. With V trimmed by 4 bases and J by 2 bases, 3 bases remained unmatched.

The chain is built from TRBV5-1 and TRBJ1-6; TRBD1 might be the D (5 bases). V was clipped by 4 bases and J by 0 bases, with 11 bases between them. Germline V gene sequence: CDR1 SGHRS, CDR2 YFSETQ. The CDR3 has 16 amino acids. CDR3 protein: CASSLTESSYNSPLHF. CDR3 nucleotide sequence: TGCGCCAGCAGCCTGACAGAGAGCTCCTATAATTCACCCCTCCACTTT.

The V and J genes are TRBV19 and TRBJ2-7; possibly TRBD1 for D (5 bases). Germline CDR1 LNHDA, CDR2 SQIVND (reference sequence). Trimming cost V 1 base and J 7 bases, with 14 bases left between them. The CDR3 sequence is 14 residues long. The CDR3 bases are TGTGCCAGTAGTATAGTGGGCAGTTCAGGGGAGCAGTACTTC. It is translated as CASSIVGSSGEQYF.

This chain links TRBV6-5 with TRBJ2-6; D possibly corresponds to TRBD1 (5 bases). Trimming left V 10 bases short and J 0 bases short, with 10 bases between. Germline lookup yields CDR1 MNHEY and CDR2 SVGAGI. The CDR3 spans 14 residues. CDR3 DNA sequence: TGTGCCACCCAGGGTAGCTCTGGGGCCAACGTCCTGACTTTC. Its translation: CATQGSSGANVLTF.